A single sample gave rise to the 15 T cell receptor beta chains below, sequenced in a study of cytomegalovirus exposure and HLA in healthy donors. PCR employed 60 Vbeta and 13 Jbeta primers. Sequencing used immunoSEQ multiplex PCR; TCRdb keeps in-frame clones, though not all of them. The sample has approximately 180,000 clones; more than 60% are singletons. Source material: PBMCs. These receptors were taken from a human donor in good health.

The rearrangement joins TRBV18 to TRBJ2-3; TRBD1 is a possible D gene (6 bases). CDR1 is KGHSH and CDR2 is LQKENI in the germline V gene. With 2 bases removed from V and 0 bases from J, the gap between germline ends came to 6 bases. There are 14 residues in the CDR3. CDR3 in DNA: TGTGCCAGCTCACCAACAGGGAGCACAGATACGCAGTATTTT. It encodes CASSPTGSTDTQYF.

This rearrangement joins TRBV7-2 to TRBJ1-5; D is perhaps TRBD1 (5 bases). Looked up from germline, CDR1 is SGHTA and CDR2 is FQGNSA. The CDR3 sequence is 16 residues long. Trimming stripped 4 bases from V and 12 bases from J, with 25 bases between. The CDR3 loop is CASSSYRQPLLVDQHF. In DNA, the CDR3 is TGTGCCAGCAGCTCCTATCGACAGCCGCTTTTGGTCGACCAGCATTTT.

The chain combines TRBV19 with TRBJ2-1, with 8 bases identical to TRBD1. J gave up 7 bases and V 2 bases, and 7 bases lay outside the gene matches. This CDR3 contains 15 residues. CDR1 LNHDA and CDR2 SQIVND come from the germline V gene (reference sequence). CDR3 sequence: CASSIRLDRVNEQFF. The CDR3, as DNA: TGTGCCAGTAGTATACGATTGGACAGGGTGAATGAGCAGTTCTTC.

The rearrangement links TRBV5-4 to TRBJ2-7, with D perhaps TRBD2 (7 bases). The CDR3 consists of 14 residues. Trimming shortened V by 0 bases and J by 2 bases, and 9 bases separated the two germline ends. The germline V gene has CDR1 SGHNT and CDR2 YYREEE (reference sequence). The CDR3 DNA sequence: TGTGCCAGCAGCTTGGGGGAGGGGGCCTACGAGCAGTACTTC. This sequence encodes CASSLGEGAYEQYF.

The chain combines TRBV7-2 with TRBJ1-2; 8 bases line up with TRBD1. Trimming took 3 bases from V and 6 from J; bases not matched to a gene: 3. The CDR3 is 13 amino acids. Germline-derived CDR1 and CDR2 are SGHTA and FQGNSA. CDR3 nucleotides: TGTGCCAGCAGCTTGGACAGGGCGAATGGCTACACCTTC. Its protein product is CASSLDRANGYTF.

This clone was observed at least ten times. V is TRBV4-1 and J is TRBJ1-1; possibly TRBD1 for D (6 bases). V lost 3 bases and J lost 8, with 16 bases in between. The CDR3 loop spans 14 amino acids. CDR1 is MGHRA, CDR2 YSYEKL, per germline. CDR3 sequence (DNA): TGCGCCAGCAGCCAGGAAACAGGGAGGGCAGAAGCTTTCTTT. This codes for CASSQETGRAEAFF.

The chain joins TRBV12-5 to TRBJ2-1, with TRBD2 matching 11 bases. The CDR3 is 20 residues long. The V and J ends lost 6 bases and 4 bases, in that order; junction bases with no gene match: 20. Looked up from germline, CDR1 is LGHNT and CDR2 is FRNRAP. The DNA of the CDR3 is TGTGCTAGTGGGTCCTCTAGCGGGGGGTTACTTTACCTGAAGTACAATGAGCAGTTCTTC. Translating it yields CASGSSSGGLLYLKYNEQFF.

This chain connects TRBV5-1 to TRBJ1-2, with D unclear. The germline V and J ends were trimmed by 5 bases and 5 bases, with 10 bases remaining between them. CDR1 and CDR2 from the germline V gene are SGHRS and YFSETQ. CDR3 length: 12 residues. CDR3 loop: CASSNTKYGYTF. For the CDR3, the DNA is TGCGCCAGCAGTAACACCAAATATGGCTACACCTTC.

V usage is TRBV15 and J usage is TRBJ1-2; 7 positions agree with TRBD1. Germline loops: CDR1 LNHNV, CDR2 YYDKDF (reference sequence). Losses at the gene ends were 4 bases for V and 6 bases for J; bases not matched to a gene: 8. This CDR3 has 14 amino acids. CDR3 in amino acids: CATSNETGSDGYTF. The CDR3 nucleotides are TGTGCCACCAGCAATGAGACAGGGAGCGATGGCTACACCTTC.

CDR3 residues: CASSSPSGPSYNEQFF. The CDR3 nucleotides are TGTGCCAGCAGCTCGCCTAGCGGTCCTTCCTACAATGAGCAGTTCTTC. The V and J genes are TRBV7-9 and TRBJ2-1; 7 nucleotides agree with TRBD2. This CDR3 region has 16 residues. With 4 bases clipped from V and 1 base from J, the junction kept 7 bases outside the gene matches. CDR1 is SEHNR and CDR2 is FQNEAQ in the germline V gene (reference sequence).

V gene TRBV7-3 combines with J gene TRBJ1-2, with 9 bases that match TRBD1. This CDR3 has 15 amino acids. Trimming at V came to 2 bases and at J to 8 bases, leaving 9 bases not matched to a gene. The germline V gene encodes CDR1 SGHTA and CDR2 FQGTGA. CDR3 sequence: CASSLRAQGAGGYTF. DNA of the CDR3: TGTGCCAGCAGCTTACGGGCACAGGGGGCGGGCGGCTACACCTTC.

The chain is built from TRBV27 and TRBJ2-4; 7 bases match TRBD2. The CDR3 is 14 residues long. Per the germline V gene, CDR1 is MNHEY and CDR2 is SMNVEV (reference sequence). The V and J ends lost 5 bases and 7 bases, in that order; junction bases with no gene match: 8. The CDR3 spells CASSDGTKPNIQYF. In DNA, the CDR3 is TGTGCCAGCAGTGACGGGACTAAGCCCAACATTCAGTACTTC.

This chain joins TRBV5-1 and TRBJ1-2; 8 bases map to TRBD1. Germline CDR1 is SGHRS and CDR2 is YFSETQ. Losses at the gene ends were 0 bases for V and 7 bases for J; bases not matched to a gene: 11. The CDR3 loop spans 16 amino acids. The CDR3 sequence: CASSLAGQGTGGGYTF. The CDR3 DNA reads TGCGCCAGCAGCTTGGCCGGGCAAGGGACAGGTGGTGGCTACACCTTC.

The chain joins TRBV11-2 to TRBJ1-1; D is undetermined. V was trimmed by 3 bases and J by 1 base, leaving 9 bases between them. Germline values: CDR1 SGHAT, CDR2 FQNNGV. The CDR3 extends over 14 amino acids. CDR3 region: CASSFEGRNTEAFF. CDR3 DNA: TGTGCCAGCAGCTTCGAGGGCAGGAACACTGAAGCTTTCTTT.

This clone was seen more than once but under ten times. This chain uses TRBV7-9 with TRBJ1-3; tentatively, D is TRBD1 (5 bases). Germline CDR1 and CDR2: SEHNR and FQNEAQ (reference sequence). This CDR3 spans 12 amino acids. The germline V and J ends were trimmed by 11 bases and 1 base, with 9 bases remaining between them. CDR3 in amino acids: CAGGWSGNTIYF. The DNA for the CDR3 is TGTGCCGGGGGGTGGTCTGGAAACACCATATATTTT.